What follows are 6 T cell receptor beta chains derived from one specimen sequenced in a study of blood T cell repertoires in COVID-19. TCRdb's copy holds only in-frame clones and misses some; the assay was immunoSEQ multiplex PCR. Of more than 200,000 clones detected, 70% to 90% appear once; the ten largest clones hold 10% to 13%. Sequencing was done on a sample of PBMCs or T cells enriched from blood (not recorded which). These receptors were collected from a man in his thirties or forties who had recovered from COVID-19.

The CDR3 loop reads CAWSVEGHTEAFF. The CDR3 DNA is TGTGCCTGGAGTGTAGAGGGCCACACTGAAGCTTTCTTT. V usage is TRBV30 and J usage is TRBJ1-1, with D unclear. Looked up from germline, CDR1 is GTSNPN and CDR2 is SVGIG (reference sequence). This CDR3 has 13 amino acids. V was trimmed by 0 bases and J by 3 bases, leaving 8 bases between them.

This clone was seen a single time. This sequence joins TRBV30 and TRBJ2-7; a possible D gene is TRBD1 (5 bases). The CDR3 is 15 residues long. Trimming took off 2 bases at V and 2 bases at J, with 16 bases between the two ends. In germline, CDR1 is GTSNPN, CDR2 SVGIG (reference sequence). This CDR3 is CAWSIFQGVPYEQYF. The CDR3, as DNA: TGTGCCTGGAGTATCTTTCAGGGTGTCCCCTACGAGCAGTACTTC.

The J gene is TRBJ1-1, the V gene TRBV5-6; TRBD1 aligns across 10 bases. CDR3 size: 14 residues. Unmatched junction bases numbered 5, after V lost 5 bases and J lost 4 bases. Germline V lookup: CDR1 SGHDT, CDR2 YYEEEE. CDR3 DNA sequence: TGTGCCAGCAGTCGGACAGGGGGATTCACTGAAGCTTTCTTT. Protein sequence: CASSRTGGFTEAFF.

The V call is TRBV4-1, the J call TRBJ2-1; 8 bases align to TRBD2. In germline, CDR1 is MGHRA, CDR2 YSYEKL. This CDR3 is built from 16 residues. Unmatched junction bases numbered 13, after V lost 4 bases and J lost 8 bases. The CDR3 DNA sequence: TGCGCCAGCAGCCCTCTAGGGACTAGAGCCGGTTATGAGCAGTTCTTC. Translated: CASSPLGTRAGYEQFF.

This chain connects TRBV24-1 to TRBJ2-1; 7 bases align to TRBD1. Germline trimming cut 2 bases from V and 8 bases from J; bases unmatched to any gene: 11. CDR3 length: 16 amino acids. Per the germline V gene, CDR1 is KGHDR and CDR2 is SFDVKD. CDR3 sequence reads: CATSDSALGGMDEQFF. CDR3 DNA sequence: TGTGCCACCAGTGATTCCGCGCTAGGGGGCATGGATGAGCAGTTCTTC.

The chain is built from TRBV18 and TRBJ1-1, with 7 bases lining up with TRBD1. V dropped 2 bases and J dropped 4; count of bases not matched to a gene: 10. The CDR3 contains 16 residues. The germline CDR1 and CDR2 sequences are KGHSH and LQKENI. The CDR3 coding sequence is TGTGCCAGCTCACCATCCGCATATACAGGGGTCACTGAAGCTTTCTTT. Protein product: CASSPSAYTGVTEAFF.